The next 29 T cell receptor beta chains were all read from a single sample in a study of monozygotic twins with inflammatory bowel disease. From its re-call of the 5' RACE reads, TCRdb lists each CDR3 protein once, without DNA. This table lists about 420,000 distinct CDR3 sequences. Sequencing was performed on blood. All receptors derive from a human donor with ulcerative colitis or Crohn's disease, or a healthy co-twin of an affected twin (not recorded which).

The J gene is TRBJ1-2, the V gene TRBV7-3; TCRdb calls TRBD1, which cannot be checked without DNA. CDR1 is SGHTA, CDR2 FQGTGA, per germline. The CDR3 runs to 15 residues. CDR3: CASSLTGQGAYGYTF.

The chain combines TRBV25-1 with TRBJ2-3. Germline CDR1 is MGHDK and CDR2 is SYGVNS. CDR3 length: 13 amino acids. The CDR3 is CASSGVATDTQYF.

V gene TRBV2 combines with J gene TRBJ2-7; TCRdb outputs TRBD1, but without DNA this stays unchecked. Germline CDR1 and CDR2: SNHLY and FYNNEI. The CDR3 sequence is 15 residues long. The CDR3 here is CASSEVPGGRREQYF.

The chain joins TRBV4-3 to TRBJ2-5; the D gene TCRdb calls, TRBD1, cannot be checked with no DNA. The length of the CDR3 is 13 residues. Germline CDR1 LGHNA, CDR2 YSLEER. The CDR3 region is CASSRQGQETQYF.

The chain joins TRBV4-3 to TRBJ1-3; TCRdb names TRBD1, which stays unverified in the absence of DNA. Germline CDR1 reads LGHNA; CDR2 reads YSLEER. The CDR3 has 17 residues. CDR3 sequence reads: CASSLGAAGAAGNTIYF.

The chain is built from TRBV12-3 or TRBV12-4 and TRBJ2-1; TCRdb returns TRBD2, unconfirmable since there is no DNA. This CDR3 is built from 14 residues. CDR3 region: CASSSTSGMNEQFF.

The J gene is TRBJ1-6, the V gene TRBV18; the TCRdb call, TRBD1, lacks DNA for checking. The CDR3 consists of 17 residues. CDR1 is KGHSH, CDR2 LQKENI, per germline. The CDR3 reads CASSPLEPGRRNSPLHF.

This chain uses TRBV29-1 with TRBJ1-2; checking the TCRdb D call of TRBD1 is not possible without DNA. The CDR3 totals 13 residues. Germline-derived CDR1 and CDR2 are SQVTM and ANQGSEA. This chain's CDR3 is CSVLWDREYGYTF. Filled out from reference TRBV29-1 and TRBJ1-2, the complete variable domain reads SAVISQKPSRDICQRGTSLTIQCQVDSQVTMMFWYRQQPGQSLTLIATANQGSEATYESGFVIDKFPISRPNLTFSTLTVSNMSPEDSSIYLCSVLWDREYGYTFGSGTRLTVV.

The chain uses TRBV30 and TRBJ1-1; TCRdb indicates TRBD1, and absent DNA this call remains unverified. The CDR3 has 14 amino acids. Germline loops: CDR1 GTSNPN, CDR2 SVGIG (reference sequence). The CDR3 region is CAWSTGQGNTEAFF.

This chain connects TRBV7-6 to TRBJ2-7. Per the germline V gene, CDR1 is SGHVS and CDR2 is FNYEAQ. The CDR3 extends over 15 amino acids. The CDR3 here is CASSLRGDGPYEQYF. The full variable domain, with the rest looked up from reference TRBV7-6 and TRBJ2-7, is GAGVSQSPRYKVTKRGQDVALRCDPISGHVSLYWYRQALGQGPEFLTYFNYEAQQDKSGLPNDRFSAERPEGSISTLTIQRTEQRDSAMYRCASSLRGDGPYEQYFGPGTRLTVT.

The CDR3 loop reads CASSRGGFTGELFF. J is TRBJ2-2 and V is TRBV27; as DNA is missing, the TRBD2 call by TCRdb cannot be tested. This CDR3 is 14 amino acids long. The germline V gene encodes CDR1 MNHEY and CDR2 SMNVEV (reference sequence).

The rearrangement uses TRBV29-1 and TRBJ2-2; TCRdb's D gene call, TRBD1, goes unchecked for lack of DNA. The CDR3 is 13 amino acids. The germline V gene encodes CDR1 SQVTM and CDR2 ANQGSEA. CDR3 region: CSVAFGQAGELFF.

The V gene is TRBV5-6, the J gene TRBJ2-5; no DNA is available, so the TRBD1 call from TCRdb remains unchecked. CDR1 is SGHDT, CDR2 YYEEEE, per germline. This CDR3 has 15 residues. The CDR3 spells CASSLDSGGRKTQYF.

The chain has TRBV2 and TRBJ2-1; the TRBD2 assignment by TCRdb is unverifiable without DNA. Germline CDR1 and CDR2: SNHLY and FYNNEI. This CDR3 region has 12 residues. This CDR3 is CASSAGPNEQFF.

J is TRBJ2-7 and V is TRBV27; no DNA is available, so the TRBD1 call from TCRdb remains unchecked. This CDR3 is built from 17 residues. Germline V gene data show CDR1 as MNHEY and CDR2 as SMNVEV (reference sequence). CDR3: CASSLHQGQGSGYEQYF.

V and J are TRBV6-6 and TRBJ1-5. Germline CDR1 MNHNY, CDR2 SVGAGI (reference sequence). The CDR3 runs 14 residues. The CDR3 loop reads CASSYRPSDQPQHF.

The V gene is TRBV5-6, the J gene TRBJ2-2; TCRdb's D call of TRBD1 is untestable without DNA. This CDR3 region has 15 residues. CDR1 is SGHDT and CDR2 is YYEEEE in the germline V gene. CDR3 sequence reads: CASRRQGGNTGELFF.

V and J are TRBV6-5 and TRBJ2-1. Germline CDR1 reads MNHEY; CDR2 reads SVGAGI. The CDR3 sequence is 13 residues long. CDR3 sequence reads: CASSYGRRFVQFF.

CDR3 amino acids: CSARLPGTSYVRSQYF. This sequence joins TRBV20-1 and TRBJ2-5; TCRdb's D call of TRBD2 is untestable without DNA. The CDR3 has 16 amino acids. Germline V gene data show CDR1 as DFQATT and CDR2 as SNEGSKA (reference sequence).

The chain's CDR3 is CASRLGTSYEQYF. The chain recombines TRBV19 with TRBJ2-7; TCRdb outputs TRBD2, but without DNA this stays unchecked. This CDR3 spans 13 amino acids. In germline, CDR1 is LNHDA, CDR2 SQIVND (reference sequence). Drawing the rest from reference TRBV19 and TRBJ2-7, the complete variable domain is DGGITQSPKYLFRKEGQNVTLSCEQNLNHDAMYWYRQDPGQGLRLIYYSQIVNDFQKGDIAEGYSVSREKKESFPLTVTSAQKNPTAFYLCASRLGTSYEQYFGPGTRLTVT.

CDR3 residues: CASSPRDRGRGYTF. The rearrangement uses TRBV18 and TRBJ1-2; TCRdb gives TRBD1 as the D gene, but with no DNA this cannot be confirmed. CDR3 length: 14 amino acids. The germline CDR1 and CDR2 sequences are KGHSH and LQKENI.

This chain connects TRBV18 to TRBJ2-5. Germline V gene data show CDR1 as KGHSH and CDR2 as LQKENI. This CDR3 region has 15 residues. The CDR3 loop is CASSPPGTTQETQYF.

The chain is built from TRBV6-2 or TRBV6-3 and TRBJ2-7; there is no DNA to check the TCRdb D call of TRBD1. CDR1 MNHEY and CDR2 SVGEGT come from the germline V gene. The CDR3 totals 15 residues. The CDR3 protein is CASSFLDREVYEQYF.

The chain combines TRBV18 with TRBJ2-2. The CDR3 is 15 residues long. CDR1 and CDR2 (germline): KGHSH, LQKENI. Here the CDR3 reads CASSPLDQNTGELFF.

J is TRBJ2-1 and V is TRBV15; TCRdb names TRBD1, which stays unverified in the absence of DNA. The CDR3 sequence is 14 residues long. CDR1 LNHNV and CDR2 YYDKDF come from the germline V gene (reference sequence). The CDR3 region is CATSGPGGNNEQFF.

This chain's CDR3 is CASSFGRQGDNSPLHF. The chain uses TRBV5-4 and TRBJ1-6; lacking DNA, the TRBD1 call made by TCRdb goes unchecked. Germline V lookup: CDR1 SGHNT, CDR2 YYREEE (reference sequence). This CDR3 has 16 amino acids.

V is TRBV30 and J is TRBJ2-2; TCRdb's D call, TRBD2, is unchecked because there is no DNA. The CDR3 runs to 15 residues. In germline, CDR1 is GTSNPN, CDR2 SVGIG (reference sequence). The CDR3 loop is CAWTTGGRNTGELFF.

The rearrangement joins TRBV20-1 to TRBJ1-5; as DNA is missing, the TRBD1 call by TCRdb cannot be tested. Per germline, CDR1 DFQATT and CDR2 SNEGSKA (reference sequence). The CDR3 extends over 14 amino acids. CDR3 in amino acids: CSAREGGDNQPQHF.

The V gene is TRBV5-1, the J gene TRBJ2-1; the TCRdb D gene call, TRBD1, has no DNA to confirm it. CDR3 size: 14 residues. Germline CDR1 SGHRS, CDR2 YFSETQ. The CDR3 here is CASSLGQKNNEQFF.